What follows are 29 T cell receptor beta chains derived from one specimen sequenced in a study of breast tumors, draining lymph nodes, adjacent tissues. TCRdb itself ran the multiplex PCR reads through MiXCR, one entry per CDR3 protein. The table includes some 150,000 distinct CDR3 sequences, under 25% detected once. Breast cancer patients provided tissue from their axillary draining lymph nodes. Sample: axillary lymph node tissue. The receptors were sampled from a female donor with breast cancer. Some clones in this sample may be carry-over from other donors' samples.

In the case of this clonotype: This may stem from a read error, because a much larger clone lies one nucleotide away. The chain joins TRBV14 to TRBJ2-2, with no clear D. V lost 6 bases and J lost 0, with 8 bases in between. CDR1 is SGHDN and CDR2 is FVKESK in the germline V gene. The CDR3 contains 14 residues. The CDR3 sequence: CASSRLTNTGELFF. The CDR3 DNA reads TGTGCCAGCAGTAGACTCACGAACACCGGGGAGCTGTTTTTT.

This clonotype was picked up many times. The chain combines TRBV6-4 with TRBJ2-2; no clear D gene. The CDR3 contains 16 residues. The V gene lost 0 bases and the J gene lost 2 bases, with 10 bases spanning the gap. Germline CDR1 and CDR2: MRHNA and SNTAGT. The CDR3 reads CASSDSRSKNTGELFF. The CDR3 region has the DNA TGTGCCAGCAGTGACTCACGGAGCAAAAACACCGGGGAGCTGTTTTTT.

This clonotype was counted at least ten times. The chain uses TRBV20-1 and TRBJ2-1; D call uncertain. Trimming took off 0 bases at V and 2 bases at J, with 14 bases between the two ends. The CDR3 has 16 amino acids. The germline CDR1 and CDR2 sequences are DFQATT and SNEGSKA (reference sequence). The CDR3 DNA reads TGCAGTGCTAGAGATCTTGGCAGTTACCCCTACAATGAGCAGTTCTTC. It is translated as CSARDLGSYPYNEQFF.

As concerns this clonotype: This may stem from a read error, because a much larger clone lies one nucleotide away. This chain connects TRBV20-1 to TRBJ2-5, with 8 bases matching TRBD1. CDR3 length: 15 amino acids. In germline, CDR1 is DFQATT, CDR2 SNEGSKA (reference sequence). The CDR3 sequence is CSAPGQGQNQEAQYF. In DNA, the CDR3 is TGCAGTGCTCCAGGACAGGGCCAAAACCAAGAGGCCCAGTACTTC.

This clonotype appeared a few times. The CDR3 is CATSRSGTTSNIQYF. CDR3 sequence (DNA): TGTGCCACCAGCAGATCCGGGACGACCTCCAACATTCAGTACTTC. The rearrangement joins TRBV15 to TRBJ2-4; D possibly matches TRBD1 or TRBD2 (5 bases each). Germline V gene data show CDR1 as LNHNV and CDR2 as YYDKDF (reference sequence). The germline V and J ends were trimmed by 2 bases and 7 bases, with 15 bases remaining between them. The length of the CDR3 is 15 residues.

This clonotype was observed at least ten times. The chain combines TRBV9 with TRBJ1-6; 9 positions agree with TRBD1. Germline values: CDR1 SGDLS, CDR2 YYNGEE. This CDR3 region has 14 residues. J was trimmed by 7 bases and V by 4 bases; bases with no gene match: 3. The CDR3 DNA reads TGTGCCAGCAGCTTCGGACAGGGGAATTCACCCCTCCACTTT. Amino acid sequence: CASSFGQGNSPLHF. The variable domain in full, completed from reference TRBV9 and TRBJ1-6, reads DSGVTQTPKHLITATGQRVTLRCSPRSGDLSVYWYQQSLDQGLQFLIQYYNGEERAKGNILERFSAQQFPDLHSELNLSSLELGDSALYFCASSFGQGNSPLHFGNGTRLTVT.

This clonotype was seen repeatedly, ten times or more. This chain joins TRBV29-1 and TRBJ2-3, with 8 bases that match TRBD1. The CDR3 loop spans 14 amino acids. The V and J ends lost 7 bases and 2 bases, in that order; junction bases with no gene match: 8. Germline V gene lookup returns CDR1 SQVTM and CDR2 ANQGSEA. The CDR3 sequence is CSGAGTGSTDTQYF. CDR3 DNA: TGCAGCGGGGCCGGGACAGGCTCCACAGATACGCAGTATTTT.

Concerning this clonotype: This could be a read error, since a much larger clone is one nucleotide away. The conserved phenylalanine or tryptophan normally closing the CDR3 is absent here, so this likely arose from a read error. No DNA is shown, since the ends of the CDR3 on it are uncertain; the CDR3 is the one TCRdb lists. The chain uses TRBV30 and TRBJ2-1; the table's D call, TRBD2, was not checked against the DNA. The CDR3 adds up to 12 amino acids, both ends counted. CDR1 is GTSNPN, CDR2 SVGIG, per germline (reference sequence). The CDR3 protein is CAWSLWAGEKFL.

This clonotype has only a few counts. The CDR3 here is CSASRGGSQNEQYF. The CDR3 coding sequence is TGCAGTGCCTCCAGGGGCGGGAGTCAGAACGAGCAGTACTTC. The chain recombines TRBV20-1 with TRBJ2-7, with a possible D match to TRBD2 (7 bases). Germline V gene sequence: CDR1 DFQATT, CDR2 SNEGSKA (reference sequence). This CDR3 spans 14 amino acids. The germline V and J ends were trimmed by 6 bases and 5 bases, with 20 bases remaining between them.

The CDR3 protein is CASSLLSSGREGEQYF. CDR3 nucleotide sequence: TGTGCCAGCAGTTTACTTTCTAGCGGGCGAGAAGGCGAGCAGTACTTC. The rearrangement uses TRBV28 and TRBJ2-7; 8 bases fit TRBD2. V shed 2 bases and J 6 bases; nucleotides not matched to a gene: 12. Germline V gives CDR1 MDHEN, CDR2 SYDVKM. The CDR3 loop spans 16 amino acids.

As to this clonotype: This may come from a read error, since a much larger clone is one base off. This chain links TRBV4-3 with TRBJ2-3, with D possibly matching TRBD1 (5 bases). The DNA end lines up better with TRBJ1-5; the J call may be wrong. In germline, CDR1 is LGHNA, CDR2 YSLEER. The CDR3 has 15 amino acids. Here the CDR3 DNA reads TGCGCCAGCAGCCAAGACCCGGGAGTGACAGATACGCAGCATTTT. It encodes CASSQDPGVTDTQHF.

As for this clonotype: Being one base from a much bigger clone, this may be a read error. V and J are TRBV4-3 and TRBJ2-1; 12 positions match TRBD2. Germline CDR1 LGHNA, CDR2 YSLEER. The CDR3 contains 18 residues. The CDR3 nucleotides read TGCGCCAGCAGCCAGAATCCCGATCGGACTAGCGGGGACAATGAGCGGTTCTTC. Translating it yields CASSQNPDRTSGDNERFF.

This clonotype showed up many times. This chain connects TRBV29-1 to TRBJ2-1; D is possibly TRBD1 (5 bases). Germline-derived CDR1 and CDR2 are SQVTM and ANQGSEA. V lost 5 bases to trimming and J lost 8 bases, with 10 bases between them. The CDR3 contains 11 residues. The CDR3 sequence is CSVRQPYEQFF. The CDR3 DNA follows: TGCAGCGTTCGACAGCCCTATGAGCAGTTCTTC.

This clonotype was seen many times. V usage is TRBV3-1 and J usage is TRBJ2-3, with TRBD1 matching 11 bases. CDR1 is LGHDT, CDR2 YNNKEL, per germline (reference sequence). The CDR3 extends over 14 amino acids. J lost 6 bases, V lost 4 bases, and 3 bases had no gene match. Written as DNA, the CDR3 is TGTGCCAGCAGCCGGACAGGGGGCTTGGATACGCAGTATTTT. This codes for CASSRTGGLDTQYF.

A remark on this clonotype: A much more abundant neighbour one base away suggests this may be a read error. The chain employs TRBV12-3 or TRBV12-4 and TRBJ1-4; D is perhaps TRBD1 (5 bases). The CDR3 length is 12 residues. The chain's CDR3 is CASSWGEEKLLF. CDR3 bases: TGTGCCAGCAGTTGGGGGGAAGAAAAACTGCTTTTT.

This clonotype was counted ten times or more. The chain is built from TRBV2 and TRBJ2-1; 9 bases map to TRBD2. V was pared by 8 bases and J by 6 bases, with 5 bases of the junction left unmatched. In germline, CDR1 is SNHLY, CDR2 FYNNEI. This CDR3 spans 13 amino acids. This chain's CDR3 is CASGLAGANEQFF. CDR3 sequence (DNA): TGTGCCAGCGGCTTAGCGGGAGCCAATGAGCAGTTCTTC.

The chain employs TRBV20-1 and TRBJ2-7; D remains unclear. Germline CDR1 is DFQATT and CDR2 is SNEGSKA (reference sequence). V lost 3 bases, J lost 5 bases, and 14 bases lay in between. The CDR3 is 13 amino acids. Here the CDR3 reads CSARSPKGDEQYF. The CDR3 nucleotides read TGCAGTGCTAGGTCCCCGAAGGGCGACGAGCAGTACTTC.

This clonotype was counted many times. The J gene is TRBJ2-5, the V gene TRBV12-3 or TRBV12-4; 8 bases match TRBD1. Trimming cost V 5 bases and J 2 bases; bases outside gene matches: 7. This CDR3 has 15 residues. The CDR3 DNA sequence: TGTGCCAGCAGTCCCGGGACAGGCACACAAGAGACCCAGTACTTC. Translation gives CASSPGTGTQETQYF.

This clonotype turned up a few times. The chain joins TRBV5-4 to TRBJ2-1, with 12 bases identical to TRBD2. V was clipped by 1 base and J by 7 bases; unmatched bases: 9. The CDR3 is 17 residues long. Germline V gene sequence: CDR1 SGHNT, CDR2 YYREEE (reference sequence). The CDR3, as DNA: TGTGCCAGCAGCTTGTATTGGCTAGCGGGAGGGGAGAATGAGCAGTTCTTC. Translated: CASSLYWLAGGENEQFF.

This clonotype has at least ten counts. This chain links TRBV5-1 with TRBJ2-2; D uncertain. With 5 bases removed from V and 1 base from J, the gap between germline ends came to 6 bases. The germline gives CDR1 SGHRS, CDR2 YFSETQ. The length of the CDR3 is 13 residues. CDR3 sequence (DNA): TGCGCCAGCAGGATCGGGAACACCGGGGAGCTGTTTTTT. Its protein is CASRIGNTGELFF.

There are many counts of this clonotype. The chain recombines TRBV7-9 with TRBJ2-1; D perhaps matches TRBD2 (5 bases). The CDR3 runs to 13 residues. CDR1 and CDR2 (germline): SEHNR, FQNEAQ (reference sequence). Trimming stripped 7 bases from V and 6 bases from J, with 13 bases between. The CDR3 sequence: CASTSGNLNEQFF. The DNA for the CDR3 is TGTGCCAGCACCTCGGGGAACCTCAATGAGCAGTTCTTC.

This clonotype occurred many times. This chain links TRBV7-9 with TRBJ2-2; D perhaps matches TRBD2 (5 bases). The ends were cut back, 0 bases at V and 6 bases at J, with 11 bases in the middle. CDR3 length: 15 residues. CDR1 is SEHNR and CDR2 is FQNEAQ in the germline V gene (reference sequence). CDR3 in DNA: TGTGCCAGCAGCTTAGCAACTAGTGGGGCCGGGGAGCTGTTTTTT. It encodes CASSLATSGAGELFF.

Details on this clonotype: A much larger clone lies one base from this, so it may be a read error. The rearrangement joins TRBV9 to TRBJ1-3; D is ambiguous. Germline-derived CDR1 and CDR2 are SGDLS and YYNGEE. The CDR3 spans 14 residues. Here the CDR3 DNA reads TGTGCCAGCAGCGTAGCGGCAGAGGGAAACGCCATATATTTT. It is translated as CASSVAAEGNAIYF.

This CDR3 reads CASSLEGVRGAFF. The CDR3 DNA is TGTGCCAGCAGCTTAGAGGGGGTGAGGGGAGCTTTCTTT. V and J are TRBV7-9 and TRBJ1-1; D is perhaps TRBD1 (6 bases). V lost 1 base and J lost 10, with 13 bases in between. CDR1 is SEHNR and CDR2 is FQNEAQ in the germline V gene (reference sequence). The CDR3 sequence is 13 residues long.

This clonotype was seen repeatedly, ten times or more. CDR3 DNA: TGCAGTGCTATAACTATGGGACTAGCGGGATTAATCGACGAGCAGTACTTC. It specifies CSAITMGLAGLIDEQYF. The chain couples TRBV20-1 to TRBJ2-7; 13 nucleotides agree with TRBD2. This CDR3 contains 17 residues. Germline V gene lookup returns CDR1 DFQATT and CDR2 SNEGSKA (reference sequence). The V and J ends lost 4 bases and 5 bases, in that order; junction bases with no gene match: 14.

Note on this clonotype: This sequence may be a read error, since a much larger clone differs from it by one base. The V call is TRBV3-1, the J call TRBJ2-1; the D is unclear. The germline V and J ends were trimmed by 3 bases and 3 bases, with 12 bases remaining between them. The CDR3 runs 15 residues. Germline assignment: CDR1 LGHDT and CDR2 YNNKEL (reference sequence). The CDR3 loop reads CASSQGLPYYNEQFF. In DNA form, the CDR3 reads TGTGCCAGCAGCCAGGGATTACCCTACTACAATGAGCAGTTCTTC.

The sample holds many counts of this clonotype. The rearrangement links TRBV30 to TRBJ2-7; D not resolved. With 2 bases removed from V and 3 bases from J, the gap between germline ends came to 14 bases. The CDR3 has 14 residues. Germline CDR1 reads GTSNPN; CDR2 reads SVGIG (reference sequence). The CDR3 is CAWSTDKGYYEQYF. The CDR3 DNA follows: TGTGCCTGGAGTACTGACAAGGGATACTACGAGCAGTACTTC.

As to this clonotype: A much more abundant neighbour one base away suggests this may be a read error. The gene calls are TRBV6-4 and TRBJ2-1; the match to TRBD1 covers 9 bases. With V trimmed by 3 bases and J by 9 bases, 9 bases remained unmatched. The CDR3 length is 15 residues. The germline CDR1 and CDR2 sequences are MRHNA and SNTAGT. DNA for the CDR3: TGTGCCAGCAGTGAGTATAGGACAGGGGCCGGTGAGCAGTTCTTC. It translates to CASSEYRTGAGEQFF.

This clonotype was counted at least ten times. The V gene is TRBV6-6, the J gene TRBJ2-7; 7 bases match TRBD2. CDR1 and CDR2 from the germline V gene are MNHNY and SVGAGI (reference sequence). The CDR3 has 13 residues. With V trimmed by 7 bases and J by 4 bases, 7 bases remained unmatched. The CDR3 nucleotides are TGTGCCAGCACGGGCGGGAGTTCATACGAGCAGTACTTC. Its translation: CASTGGSSYEQYF.